These 11 T cell receptor beta chains were all obtained from the same sample, sequenced in a study of control samples from healthy donors and cancer patients. Some clones are missing from TCRdb's copy, which holds only in-frame ones; the method was immunoSEQ multiplex PCR. Here the sample spans around 130,000 clones, more than 80% being singletons. The material sequenced was blood. These receptors were obtained from a man aged 45-65 years in good health.

This chain joins TRBV11-2 and TRBJ2-7, with D possibly being TRBD1 or TRBD2 (5 bases each). The V end was cut by 5 bases, the J end by 3 bases, with 11 bases between. This CDR3 has 13 residues. The V gene's germline CDR1 is SGHAT and CDR2 FQNNGV. The CDR3 here is CASSPGTFYEQYF. The CDR3 nucleotides read TGTGCCAGCAGCCCAGGGACCTTCTACGAGCAGTACTTC.

This chain links TRBV18 with TRBJ1-5, with 7 bases lining up with TRBD1. Unmatched junction bases numbered 2, after V lost 6 bases and J lost 0 bases. CDR1 and CDR2 from the germline V gene are KGHSH and LQKENI. This CDR3 contains 14 residues. CDR3 sequence (DNA): TGTGCCAGCTCGGCAGGGGGTAGCAATCAGCCCCAGCATTTT. It encodes CASSAGGSNQPQHF.

V gene TRBV7-9 combines with J gene TRBJ2-1, with D possibly matching TRBD1 (5 bases). The V gene lost 5 bases and the J gene lost 7 bases, with 18 bases spanning the gap. Germline V gene sequence: CDR1 SEHNR, CDR2 FQNEAQ (reference sequence). CDR3 length: 15 amino acids. CDR3: CASSAKQETHNEQFF. CDR3 in DNA: TGTGCCAGCAGCGCGAAACAGGAAACACATAATGAGCAGTTCTTC.

The gene calls are TRBV27 and TRBJ2-7, with TRBD2 as a possible D gene (5 bases). The length of the CDR3 is 13 residues. Germline CDR1 reads MNHEY; CDR2 reads SMNVEV (reference sequence). Trimming cost V 4 bases and J 2 bases, with 9 bases left between them. The CDR3 region is CASSSVGAYEQYF. The DNA of the CDR3 is TGTGCCAGCAGTTCGGTGGGAGCCTACGAGCAGTACTTC.

The rearrangement joins TRBV6-5 to TRBJ2-7, with TRBD2 matching 8 bases. Germline V gene lookup returns CDR1 MNHEY and CDR2 SVGAGI. V shed 3 bases and J 0 bases; nucleotides not matched to a gene: 1. CDR3 length: 14 residues. The DNA for the CDR3 is TGTGCCAGCAGTTATGGGACTAGCTCCTACGAGCAGTACTTC. Amino acids: CASSYGTSSYEQYF.

The chain links TRBV7-2 to TRBJ2-2; a possible D gene is TRBD2 (5 bases). Germline V gene data show CDR1 as SGHTA and CDR2 as FQGNSA. Trimming cost V 1 base and J 3 bases, with 12 bases left between them. CDR3 length: 16 amino acids. In DNA, the CDR3 is TGTGCCAGCAGCTTAGTGGTCCGGGGAGACACCGGGGAGCTGTTTTTT. Encoded protein: CASSLVVRGDTGELFF.

The gene calls are TRBV3-1 (or the pseudogene TRBV3-2) and TRBJ2-7; 9 positions match TRBD1. This CDR3 is 15 amino acids long. The germline V gene encodes CDR1 LGHDT and CDR2 YNNKEL (reference sequence). The J segment lost 2 bases and the V segment lost 4 bases, leaving 6 bases of the junction unmatched. CDR3 coding DNA: TGTGCCAGCAGCCCAGACGGACAGGGGCCCTACGAGCAGTACTTC. Translation: CASSPDGQGPYEQYF.

The gene calls are TRBV24-1 and TRBJ1-2; the D gene is possibly TRBD1 (5 bases). Per the germline V gene, CDR1 is KGHDR and CDR2 is SFDVKD. The V end was cut by 2 bases, the J end by 4 bases, with 13 bases between. This CDR3 is 15 amino acids long. CDR3 sequence (DNA): TGTGCCACCAGTGATTCTGGGGGAGGGCCCTATGGCTACACCTTC. Translated, it gives CATSDSGGGPYGYTF.

In DNA, the CDR3 is TGTGCCATCAGTGAGGTACCGGGACAGGGGGGGAAGATGAACACTGAAGCTTTCTTT. Translating gives CAISEVPGQGGKMNTEAFF. This chain links TRBV10-3 with TRBJ1-1; 11 bases agree with TRBD1. The CDR3 covers 19 residues. The junction had 11 bases not matched to a gene; V was cut back by 2 bases and J by 0 bases. The germline CDR1 and CDR2 sequences are ENHRY and SYGVKD.

The chain has TRBV4-1 and TRBJ2-4; D unresolved. Trimming removed 0 bases from V and 9 bases from J, with 9 bases in between. This CDR3 has 13 amino acids. Germline V gives CDR1 MGHRA, CDR2 YSYEKL. Here the CDR3 DNA reads TGCGCCAGCAGCCAAGATCGTAGAGGCATTCAGTACTTC. Amino acid sequence: CASSQDRRGIQYF.

The chain uses TRBV18 and TRBJ1-1; D might be TRBD1 (6 bases). Germline V gene lookup returns CDR1 KGHSH and CDR2 LQKENI. Trimming took 3 bases from V and 11 from J, leaving 13 bases between them. The CDR3 totals 12 residues. The CDR3 loop reads CASSPDSLGAFF. CDR3 in DNA: TGTGCCAGCTCACCGGACAGCCTGGGGGCTTTCTTT.